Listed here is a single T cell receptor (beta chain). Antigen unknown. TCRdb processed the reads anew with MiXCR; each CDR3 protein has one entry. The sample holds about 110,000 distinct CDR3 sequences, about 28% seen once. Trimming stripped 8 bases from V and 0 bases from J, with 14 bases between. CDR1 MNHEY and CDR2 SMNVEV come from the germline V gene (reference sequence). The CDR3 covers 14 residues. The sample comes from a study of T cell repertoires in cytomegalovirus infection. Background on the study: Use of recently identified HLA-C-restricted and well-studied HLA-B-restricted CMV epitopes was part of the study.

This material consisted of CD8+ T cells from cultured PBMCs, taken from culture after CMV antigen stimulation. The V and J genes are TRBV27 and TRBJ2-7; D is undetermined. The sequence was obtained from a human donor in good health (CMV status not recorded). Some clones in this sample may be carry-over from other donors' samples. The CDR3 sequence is CASHPAVSSYEQYF. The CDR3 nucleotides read TGTGCCAGCCATCCGGCAGTTAGCTCCTACGAGCAGTACTTC.